The entry below describes one T cell receptor (beta chain). This clonotype was observed a handful of times. Its recognized antigen is unknown. Within one base of it there is no much larger clone, and no base qualities were kept. Its CDR3 holds 13 amino acids, cysteine through phenylalanine. CDR3 DNA is the only sequence kept; it has 39 bases, read in frame from the first base. Looking up the germline V gene yields CDR1 MDHEN and CDR2 SYDVKM. V is trimmed back by 10 bases and J by 9 bases, and the junction contains 10 bases that no gene match accounts for. In light of the paper, this sample's time point label describes: pre-sensitization, week 0. In the paper's terms, the treatment or condition label means: therapeutic diphenylcyclopropenone sensitization with weekly scalp DPC. At each patch-test visit, blood was drawn before the patch test was applied. To be eligible, patients had to be aged 18 to 70, diagnosed with alopecia and judged suitable for DPC therapy, while pregnant patients were excluded. Unfractionated whole blood was collected in Tempus Blood RNA tubes, and total RNA was extracted from that blood.

This sample stems from a study of human T cells and chemical hapten exposure (dated by TCRdb to 2020 to 2022). Describing the broader study: For sensitization, 2% DPC in acetone was applied to a 2 cm by 2 cm area of upper inner arm skin. Peripheral blood TCR repertoire changes were tracked in vivo in alopecia patients during primary and secondary sensitization to the hapten diphenylcyclopropenone (DPC). Blood samples were taken from patients before sensitization (week 0) and then at 2, 6 and about 24 weeks after DPC sensitization. Patch tests used Finn chambers with 0.01% DPC on the upper back, scored after 6 days by International Contact Dermatitis Research Group standards. Libraries were combined into a pool for sequencing, and differences in TCR yield between samples came mainly from small differences in library volumes within the pool. Throughout the roughly 24-week study period, patients were also given weekly therapeutic DPC doses on the scalp. The patient cohort, mostly female, included alopecia areata with under or over 50% scalp involvement, alopecia totalis and alopecia universalis. Nearly 30 alopecia patients gave blood for TCR sequencing at one to four time points (pre-sensitization, 2, 6 and 24 weeks).

The library came from RACE. Sequenced on a NextSeq 500. During library preparation, unique molecular identifiers were attached to individual cDNA molecules so that TCRs could be counted quantitatively and reproducibly. From each blood RNA sample, both TCR alpha and TCR beta chains were sequenced. On the study's bioinformatics: The median number of TCRs per sample was roughly 94,000, ranging from roughly 20,000 to 700,000. V, J and CDR3 annotation of the TCR reads was carried out using the Decombinator software suite. For PS versus PT1 abundance plots, all samples were subsampled to the same number of TCRs (28,000). Expanded TCRs were defined as absent before sensitization and observed at least eight times at the 2-week time point. Using fastp at Q25 and MiXCR, TCRdb reprocessed the public reads and kept productive beta chains. CDR3 protein duplicates are merged, each entry listing the most common genes and DNA. The V and J calls come from TCRdb's annotation, not from the publication. The sample profile shows tens of thousands of distinct CDR3 sequences; roughly 10% of them were found once. The leading ten clones occupy about 8.9% of the sample.

General study outcomes and caveats: Repeated subsampling changed both the strength of the expansion versus patch-test correlation and the threshold at which that correlation became significant. Compared with pre-sensitization or healthy control sets, expanded TCRs formed significantly more large CDR3 similarity clusters, which is consistent with antigen-driven responses. Alopecia, a presumed autoimmune disease, was present in all patients, so the immune response of the patients might differ from that of healthy individuals. No change with DPC sensitization was found in the number of TCRs above 1 in 1000 frequency, and no evidence of global repertoire structure alterations was found. A positive correlation was found between the number of PT1 expanded TCRs and patch test score, with significance reached at thresholds 8, 16 and 32 but not 4.

The specimen was whole blood, collected in connection with sensitization to the hapten diphenylcyclopropenone (DPC). This sequence uses TRBV28 and TRBJ2-7; 12 central bases correspond to TRBD2. This receptor was obtained from a middle-aged man with alopecia areata. Some clones in this sample may be carry-over from other donors' samples. The sequence in DNA is TGTGCCACCGGACTAGCGGGACCCTTCGGGCAGTACTTC. It encodes CATGLAGPFGQYF. Joined to the reference TRBV28 and TRBJ2-7 proteins, this CDR3 gives the full variable domain: DVKVTQSSRYLVKRTGEKVFLECVQDMDHENMFWYRQDPGLGLRLIYFSYDVKMKEKGDIPEGYSVSREKKERFSLILESASTNQTSMYLCATGLAGPFGQYFGPGTRLTVT.